Included here is one T cell receptor (beta chain) sequence, with context. The sample belongs to a study of shared clonotypes between healthy human individuals. Genomic DNA (from each subset) was split evenly across several immunoSEQ plates. TCRdb's copy holds only in-frame clones and misses some; the assay was immunoSEQ multiplex PCR. The repertoire holds just over 2,000,000 clones, with 85% to 95% as singletons. This receptor was obtained from a man between 18 and 29 years old in good health. Sequenced material: naive CD4+ T cells sorted from blood. Subset described: CD45RA+ positively selected.

The CDR3 coding sequence is TGTGCCAGCAGTCCTATTGGGGCGGACCAAGCCAAAAACATTCAGTACTTC. This gives the protein CASSPIGADQAKNIQYF. The chain carries TRBV27 and TRBJ2-4; TRBD1 is a possible D gene (5 bases). Trimming pared 5 bases from V and 0 bases from J, leaving 17 bases between. The germline gives CDR1 MNHEY, CDR2 SMNVEV (reference sequence). This CDR3 is 17 amino acids long.